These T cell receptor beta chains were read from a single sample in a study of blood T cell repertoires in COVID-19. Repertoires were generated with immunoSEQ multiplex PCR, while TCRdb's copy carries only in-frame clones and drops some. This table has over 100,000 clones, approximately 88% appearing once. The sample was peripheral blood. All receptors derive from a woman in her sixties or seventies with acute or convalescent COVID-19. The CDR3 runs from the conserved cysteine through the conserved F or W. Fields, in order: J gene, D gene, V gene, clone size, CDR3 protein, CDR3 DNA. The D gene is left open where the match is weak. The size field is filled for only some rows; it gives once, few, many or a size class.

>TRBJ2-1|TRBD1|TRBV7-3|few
CASSLNPPDRDRYNEQFF
TGTGCCAGCAGCTTAAATCCCCCTGACCGGGACAGGTACAATGAGCAGTTCTTC
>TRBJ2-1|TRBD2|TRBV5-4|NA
CASSPVVRGDWFF
TGTGCCAGCAGCCCCGTGGTGCGGGGGGACTGGTTCTTC
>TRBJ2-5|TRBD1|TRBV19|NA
CASSIWTGGGETQYF
TGTGCCAGTAGTATTTGGACAGGGGGAGGAGAGACCCAGTACTTC
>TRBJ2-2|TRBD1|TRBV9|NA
CASSVAGGYTGELFF
TGTGCCAGCAGCGTAGCAGGGGGTTACACCGGGGAGCTGTTTTTT
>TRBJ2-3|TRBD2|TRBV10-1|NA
CASSDSGLASDTQYF
TGCGCCAGCAGTGACTCGGGACTAGCATCTGATACGCAGTATTTT
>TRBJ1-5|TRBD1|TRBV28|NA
CASRVDRDRDQPQHF
TGTGCCAGCAGGGTGGACCGGGACAGGGATCAGCCCCAGCATTTT
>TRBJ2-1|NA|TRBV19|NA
CASSIDAQGSMNEQFF
TGTGCCAGTAGTATAGACGCCCAGGGGTCTATGAATGAGCAGTTCTTC
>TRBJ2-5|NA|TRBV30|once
CAWSPGAQETQYF
TGTGCCTGGAGTCCTGGGGCCCAAGAGACCCAGTACTTC
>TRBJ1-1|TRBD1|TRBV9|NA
CASSVTGDSRNTEAFF
TGTGCCAGCAGCGTTACAGGGGACTCTAGAAACACTGAAGCTTTCTTT
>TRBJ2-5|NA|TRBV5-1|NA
CASSLQWGRETQYF
TGCGCCAGCAGCTTGCAATGGGGGCGAGAGACCCAGTACTTC
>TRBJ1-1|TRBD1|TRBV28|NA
CASSPRDRGKRNTEAFF
TGTGCCAGCAGTCCACGAGACAGGGGGAAGAGAAACACTGAAGCTTTCTTT
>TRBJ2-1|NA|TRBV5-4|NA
CASSFTSSYNEQFF
TGTGCCAGCAGCTTTACTAGCTCCTACAATGAGCAGTTCTTC
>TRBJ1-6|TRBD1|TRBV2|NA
CASRGTAINSPLHF
TGTGCCAGCAGAGGGACAGCCATTAATTCACCCCTCCACTTT
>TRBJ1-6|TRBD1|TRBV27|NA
CASSFGDRGNSPLHF
TGTGCCAGCAGTTTTGGGGACAGGGGGAACTCACCCCTCCACTTT
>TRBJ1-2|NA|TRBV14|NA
CASSLQGFGGYTF
TGTGCCAGCAGTCTTCAGGGGTTCGGCGGCTACACCTTC
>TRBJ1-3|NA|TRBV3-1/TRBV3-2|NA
CASSQGLYSGNTIYF
TGTGCCAGCAGCCAAGGGCTGTACTCTGGAAACACCATATATTTT
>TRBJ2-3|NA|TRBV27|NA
CASSDLSTRTQYF
TGTGCCAGCAGCGACCTTAGTACGAGGACGCAGTATTTT
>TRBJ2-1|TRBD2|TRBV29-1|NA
CSVATSGGRNEQFF
TGCAGCGTAGCGACTAGCGGGGGGAGGAATGAGCAGTTCTTC
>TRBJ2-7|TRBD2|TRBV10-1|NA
CASSEGLAGGPGEQYF
TGCGCCAGCAGTGAGGGGTTAGCGGGAGGGCCCGGCGAGCAGTACTTC
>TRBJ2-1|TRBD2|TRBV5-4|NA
CASSLQRGYNEQFF
TGTGCCAGCAGCTTGCAGCGGGGGTACAATGAGCAGTTCTTC
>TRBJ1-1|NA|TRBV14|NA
CASSQTFGQTVEAFF
TGTGCCAGCAGCCAGACCTTTGGACAGACCGTTGAAGCTTTCTTT
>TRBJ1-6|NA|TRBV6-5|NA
CASSYERDRSNSPLHF
TGTGCCAGCAGTTACGAGCGGGACCGGTCAAATTCACCCCTCCACTTT
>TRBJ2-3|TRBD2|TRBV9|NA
CASSVVGGARDTQYF
TGTGCCAGCAGCGTAGTCGGGGGGGCCAGAGATACGCAGTATTTT
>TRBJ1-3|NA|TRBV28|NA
CASSPAAGSGNTIYF
TGTGCCAGCAGCCCGGCCGCCGGGTCTGGAAACACCATATATTTT
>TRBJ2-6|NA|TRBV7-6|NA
CASSLYGSGANVLTF
TGTGCCAGCAGCTTATACGGCTCTGGGGCCAACGTCCTGACTTTC
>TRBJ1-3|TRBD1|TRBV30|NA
CAWSRPQGASGNTIYF
TGTGCCTGGAGCCGGCCTCAGGGGGCCTCTGGAAACACCATATATTTT
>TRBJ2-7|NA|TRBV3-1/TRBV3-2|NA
CASGPPSLPSYEQYF
TGTGCTAGCGGACCACCTAGCTTACCCTCCTACGAGCAGTACTTC
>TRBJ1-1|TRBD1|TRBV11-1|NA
CASSRRQGAEAFF
TGTGCCAGCAGCCGTAGACAGGGGGCTGAAGCTTTCTTT